This paragraph covers one T cell receptor beta chain sequence. The CDR3 length is 14 residues. With 4 bases clipped from V and 5 bases from J, the junction kept 7 bases outside the gene matches. Germline CDR1 is SGHNT and CDR2 is YYREEE (reference sequence). Repertoires were generated with immunoSEQ multiplex PCR, while TCRdb's copy carries only in-frame clones and drops some. In the table there are 200,000 to 250,000 clones, around 89% of which are singletons. Cohort placement rested on clinical history that participants reported themselves. The data were taken from a study of blood T cell repertoires in COVID-19. At the level of the study: Acute and convalescent COVID-19 specimens originated in the United States, Italy and Spain.

The chain couples TRBV5-4 to TRBJ2-7, with 9 bases aligning to TRBD1. Sequencing used PBMCs or T cells enriched from blood (not recorded which). The clonotype was recovered from a man aged 25 to 40 who had recovered from COVID-19. The CDR3 DNA is TGTGCCAGCAGCAGAACCGGGACAGGGAACGAGCAGTACTTC. Encoded protein: CASSRTGTGNEQYF.